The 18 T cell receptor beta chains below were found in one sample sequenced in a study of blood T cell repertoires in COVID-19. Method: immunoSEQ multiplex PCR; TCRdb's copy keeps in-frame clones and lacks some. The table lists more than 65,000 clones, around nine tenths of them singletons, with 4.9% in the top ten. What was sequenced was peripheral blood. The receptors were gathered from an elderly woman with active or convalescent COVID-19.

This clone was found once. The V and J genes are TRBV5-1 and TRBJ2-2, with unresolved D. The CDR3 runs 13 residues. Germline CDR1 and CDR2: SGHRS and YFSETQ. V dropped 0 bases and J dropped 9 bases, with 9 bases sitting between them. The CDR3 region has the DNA TGCGCCAGCAGCTTGGACCGGTCGCGGGAGCTGTTTTTT. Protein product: CASSLDRSRELFF.

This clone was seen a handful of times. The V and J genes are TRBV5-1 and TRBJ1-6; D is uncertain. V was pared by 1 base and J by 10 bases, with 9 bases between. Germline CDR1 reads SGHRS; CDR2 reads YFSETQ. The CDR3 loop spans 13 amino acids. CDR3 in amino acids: CASSLSGYSPLHF. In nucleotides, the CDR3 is TGCGCCAGCAGCTTGTCGGGGTACTCACCCCTCCACTTT.

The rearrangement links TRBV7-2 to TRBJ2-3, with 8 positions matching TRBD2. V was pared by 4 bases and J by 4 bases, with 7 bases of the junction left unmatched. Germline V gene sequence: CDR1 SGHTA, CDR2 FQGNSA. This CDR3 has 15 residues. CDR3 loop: CASSYVRGAADTQYF. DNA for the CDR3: TGTGCCAGCAGCTACGTGCGGGGGGCGGCAGATACGCAGTATTTT.

CDR3 residues: CASSSGTGLSGANVLTF. The CDR3 nucleotides read TGTGCCAGCAGCTCCGGGACAGGGCTCTCTGGGGCCAACGTCCTGACTTTC. The chain has TRBV5-6 and TRBJ2-6, with 9 positions matching TRBD1. Germline values: CDR1 SGHDT, CDR2 YYEEEE. The CDR3 runs to 17 residues. Losses at the gene ends were 3 bases for V and 0 bases for J; bases not matched to a gene: 4.

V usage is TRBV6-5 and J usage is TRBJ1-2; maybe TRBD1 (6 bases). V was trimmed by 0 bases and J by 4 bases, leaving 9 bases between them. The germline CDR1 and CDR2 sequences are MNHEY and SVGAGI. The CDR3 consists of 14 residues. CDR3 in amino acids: CASSYSGQPYGYTF. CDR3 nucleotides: TGTGCCAGCAGTTACTCTGGACAGCCCTATGGCTACACCTTC.

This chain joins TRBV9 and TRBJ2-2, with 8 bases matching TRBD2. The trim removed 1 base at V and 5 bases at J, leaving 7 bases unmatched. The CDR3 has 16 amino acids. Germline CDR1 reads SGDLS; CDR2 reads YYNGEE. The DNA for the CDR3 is TGTGCCAGCAGCGTACGGAGCGGGGGTGGAACCGGGGAGCTGTTTTTT. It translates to CASSVRSGGGTGELFF.

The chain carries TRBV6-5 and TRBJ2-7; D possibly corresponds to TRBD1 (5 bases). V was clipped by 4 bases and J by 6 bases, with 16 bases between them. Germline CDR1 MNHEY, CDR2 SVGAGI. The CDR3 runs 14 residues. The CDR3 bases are TGTGCCAGCAGTTCAGGCCTGGACATAGGCGAGCAGTACTTC. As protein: CASSSGLDIGEQYF.

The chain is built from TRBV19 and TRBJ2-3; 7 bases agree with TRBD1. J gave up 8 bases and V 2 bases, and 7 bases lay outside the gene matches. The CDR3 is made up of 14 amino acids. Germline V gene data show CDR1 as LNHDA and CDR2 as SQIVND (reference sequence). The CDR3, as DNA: TGTGCCAGTAGTATAACAGGGGATTTGAGTACGCAGTATTTT. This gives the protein CASSITGDLSTQYF.

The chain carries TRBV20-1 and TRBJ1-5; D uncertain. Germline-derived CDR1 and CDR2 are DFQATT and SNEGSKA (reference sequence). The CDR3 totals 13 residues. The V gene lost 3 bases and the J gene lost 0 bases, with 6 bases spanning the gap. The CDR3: CSASRVSNQPQHF. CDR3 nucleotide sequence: TGCAGTGCTAGTCGGGTTAGCAATCAGCCCCAGCATTTT.

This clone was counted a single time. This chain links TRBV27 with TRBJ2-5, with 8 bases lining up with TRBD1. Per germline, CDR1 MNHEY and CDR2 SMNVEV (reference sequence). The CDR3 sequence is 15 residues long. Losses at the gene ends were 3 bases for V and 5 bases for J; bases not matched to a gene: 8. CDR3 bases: TGTGCCAGCAGTTTGGGACAGGTTCCCTGGGAGACCCAGTACTTC. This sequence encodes CASSLGQVPWETQYF.

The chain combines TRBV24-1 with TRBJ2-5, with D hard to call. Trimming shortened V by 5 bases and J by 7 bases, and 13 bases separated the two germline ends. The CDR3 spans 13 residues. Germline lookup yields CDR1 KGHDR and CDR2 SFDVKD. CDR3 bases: TGTGCCACCAGTGGTTCCGCACCCGGGACCCAGTACTTC. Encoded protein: CATSGSAPGTQYF.

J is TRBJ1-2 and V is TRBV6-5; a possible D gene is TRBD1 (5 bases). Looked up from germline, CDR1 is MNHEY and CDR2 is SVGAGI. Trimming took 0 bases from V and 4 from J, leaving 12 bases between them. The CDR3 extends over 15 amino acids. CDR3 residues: CASSYSGGEGYGYTF. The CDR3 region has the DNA TGTGCCAGCAGTTACTCAGGAGGGGAAGGCTATGGCTACACCTTC.

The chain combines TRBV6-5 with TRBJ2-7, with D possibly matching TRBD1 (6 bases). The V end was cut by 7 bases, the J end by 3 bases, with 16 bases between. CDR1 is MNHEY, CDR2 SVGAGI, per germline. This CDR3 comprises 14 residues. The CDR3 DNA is TGTGCCAGCACCAAACAGGGTGGGAACTACGAGCAGTACTTC. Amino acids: CASTKQGGNYEQYF.

CDR3 sequence: CASSPGTEPSTPLHF. The CDR3 DNA sequence: TGTGCCAGCAGCCCCGGGACAGAGCCTTCGACACCCCTCCACTTT. The rearrangement uses TRBV28 and TRBJ1-6, with 7 bases that match TRBD1. The ends lost 6 bases at V and 11 bases at J; junction bases unmatched: 13. The CDR3 extends over 15 amino acids. Per the germline V gene, CDR1 is MDHEN and CDR2 is SYDVKM.

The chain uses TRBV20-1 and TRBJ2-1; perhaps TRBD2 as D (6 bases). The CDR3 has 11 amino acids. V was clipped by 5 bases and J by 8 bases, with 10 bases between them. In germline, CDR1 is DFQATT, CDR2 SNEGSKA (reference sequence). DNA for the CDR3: TGCAGTGCTGCCAGCGGGCATGAGCAGTTCTTC. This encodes CSAASGHEQFF.

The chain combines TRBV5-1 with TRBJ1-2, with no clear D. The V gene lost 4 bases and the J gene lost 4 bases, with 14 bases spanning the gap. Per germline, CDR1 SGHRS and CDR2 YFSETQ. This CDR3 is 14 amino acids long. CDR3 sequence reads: CASSPPGYFYGYTF. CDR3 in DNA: TGCGCCAGCAGCCCACCCGGTTACTTCTATGGCTACACCTTC.

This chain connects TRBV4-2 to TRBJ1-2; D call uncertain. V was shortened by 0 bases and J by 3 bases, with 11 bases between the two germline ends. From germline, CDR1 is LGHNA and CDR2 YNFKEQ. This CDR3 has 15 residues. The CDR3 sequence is CASSQEQRLDYGYTF. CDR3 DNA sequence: TGTGCCAGCAGCCAAGAGCAGAGACTAGACTATGGCTACACCTTC.

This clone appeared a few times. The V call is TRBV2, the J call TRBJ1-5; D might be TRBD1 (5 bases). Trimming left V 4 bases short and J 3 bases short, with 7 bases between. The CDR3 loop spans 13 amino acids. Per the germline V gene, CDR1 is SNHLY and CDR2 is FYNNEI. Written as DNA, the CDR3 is TGTGCCAGCAGTGGACAGACCAATCAGCCCCAGCATTTT. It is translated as CASSGQTNQPQHF.